A selection of T cell receptor beta chains follows, all from one sample in a study of cytomegalovirus exposure and HLA in healthy donors. Produced via immunoSEQ multiplex PCR; TCRdb's table is partial and in-frame only. This table has more than 110,000 clones, 60% to 75% appearing once. The sample comprised PBMCs. These TCRs come from a man aged 30-40 years in good health and CMV-seronegative. CDR3s include the opening cysteine and the closing phenylalanine or tryptophan. Each record gives: CDR3 length, J gene, D gene, clone size, V gene, CDR3 DNA, CDR3 protein. A D gene is named only where the DNA matches it firmly. Size is stated for part of the rows, as once, few or many counts, or as a class when the clone is expanded.

>14|TRBJ2-5|.|.|TRBV10-3
TGTGCCATCAGTGAGTCTTTAGCTTGGGAGACCCAGTACTTC
CAISESLAWETQYF
>16|TRBJ2-5|.|few|TRBV19
TGTGCCAGTAGTATAGATAGGGCAGGGCTACAAGAGACCCAGTACTTC
CASSIDRAGLQETQYF
>15|TRBJ2-5|TRBD2|few|TRBV11-2
TGTGCCAGCAGCAGGACTAGCGGAAATCAAGAGACCCAGTACTTC
CASSRTSGNQETQYF
>15|TRBJ2-1|TRBD2|few|TRBV2
TGTGCCAGCAGTTGGACTAGCGGAGCCTACAATGAGCAGTTCTTC
CASSWTSGAYNEQFF
>12|TRBJ1-1|.|.|TRBV6-5
TGTGCCAGCAGTTACGGAGGGAGCGAAGCTTTCTTT
CASSYGGSEAFF
>14|TRBJ2-7|TRBD1|few|TRBV28
TGTGCCAGCTCCAGTGGGGACAGGGCCTACGAGCAGTACTTC
CASSSGDRAYEQYF
>19|TRBJ1-5|TRBD1|.|TRBV28
TGTGCCAGCAGTGGAAGGGACAGGGGGAAGTCAGGGAACAATCAGCCCCAGCATTTT
CASSGRDRGKSGNNQPQHF
>16|TRBJ2-3|TRBD2|.|TRBV18
TGTGCCAGCTCACCATTTAGCGGGGGGAACACAGATACGCAGTATTTT
CASSPFSGGNTDTQYF
>15|TRBJ2-2|.|.|TRBV5-1
TGCGCCAGCAGCTCCGACCAGGGATTCGGCGGGGAGCTGTTTTTT
CASSSDQGFGGELFF
>15|TRBJ2-2|.|.|TRBV5-1
TGCGCCAGCAGGCCGTCAGGGCTGAACACCGGGGAGCTGTTTTTT
CASRPSGLNTGELFF